The 6 T cell receptor beta chains below all came from one sample that was sequenced in a study of shared clonotypes between healthy human individuals. CD45RO-negative, CCR7-selected cells formed the naive CD8 fraction, which excluded terminally differentiated effector memory CD45RA+ cells. Using immunoSEQ multiplex PCR, the repertoire was profiled, and TCRdb retains in-frame clones only, with some absent. The sample includes about 2.1 million clones, about 92% of them seen just once. Source material: naive CD8+ T cells from PBMCs. The source is a man between 18 and 35 years old in good health. Some clones in this sample may be carry-over from other donors' samples.

This chain links TRBV7-2 with TRBJ2-1; D is uncertain. V was clipped by 1 base and J by 5 bases, with 6 bases between them. This CDR3 is 13 amino acids long. In germline, CDR1 is SGHTA, CDR2 FQGNSA. The CDR3 sequence is CASSLVRHNEQFF. The CDR3, as DNA: TGTGCCAGCAGCTTAGTTCGTCACAATGAGCAGTTCTTC. Combining the CDR3 with reference TRBV7-2 and TRBJ2-1 gives the whole variable domain GAGVSQSPSNKVTEKGKDVELRCDPISGHTALYWYRQSLGQGLEFLIYFQGNSAPDKSGLPSDRFSAERTGGSVSTLTIQRTQQEDSAVYLCASSLVRHNEQFFGPGTRLTVL.

The rearrangement uses TRBV27 and TRBJ2-2; TRBD1 might be the D (5 bases). CDR3 length: 18 residues. Germline V gene lookup returns CDR1 MNHEY and CDR2 SMNVEV (reference sequence). V was shortened by 4 bases and J by 4 bases, with 22 bases between the two germline ends. In nucleotides, the CDR3 is TGTGCCAGCAGTTCCTACCCACAGGATGGGGTGCGCACCGGGGAGCTGTTTTTT. Translated: CASSSYPQDGVRTGELFF.

The chain joins TRBV4-3 to TRBJ2-1, with 7 bases fitting TRBD2. V lost 5 bases to trimming and J lost 5 bases; unmatched junction nucleotides: 9. Germline lookup yields CDR1 LGHNA and CDR2 YSLEER. The CDR3 covers 15 residues. CDR3: CASSSRWEGHNEQFF. The CDR3 DNA is TGCGCCAGCAGCTCCCGGTGGGAGGGTCACAATGAGCAGTTCTTC.

The CDR3 loop reads CASSTLFLAGGHLGEQYF. The CDR3 bases are TGTGCCAGCAGCACTCTCTTCCTAGCGGGAGGCCATCTGGGGGAGCAGTACTTC. V usage is TRBV28 and J usage is TRBJ2-7; 11 bases align to TRBD2. The junction had 20 bases not matched to a gene; V was cut back by 6 bases and J by 7 bases. This CDR3 has 18 amino acids. Germline loops: CDR1 MDHEN, CDR2 SYDVKM. The full variable domain, its missing parts supplied by reference TRBV28 and TRBJ2-7, is DVKVTQSSRYLVKRTGEKVFLECVQDMDHENMFWYRQDPGLGLRLIYFSYDVKMKEKGDIPEGYSVSREKKERFSLILESASTNQTSMYLCASSTLFLAGGHLGEQYFGPGTRLTVT.

This chain connects TRBV27 to TRBJ2-3; 7 bases fit TRBD1. V lost 6 bases, J lost 1 base, and 4 bases stayed unmatched. The CDR3 sequence is 14 residues long. The germline V gene has CDR1 MNHEY and CDR2 SMNVEV (reference sequence). The CDR3 DNA sequence: TGTGCCAGCAGGTGGGACAGAGGCACAGATACGCAGTATTTT. Protein: CASRWDRGTDTQYF.

The V and J genes are TRBV27 and TRBJ2-2; TRBD1 matches 8 bases. CDR1 and CDR2 from the germline V gene are MNHEY and SMNVEV (reference sequence). The V gene end was trimmed by 4 bases and the J gene end by 4 bases; junction bases not matched to a gene: 17. The CDR3 length is 19 residues. In DNA, the CDR3 is TGTGCCAGCAGTTCCCCCCATGTCATCCGGGACAGGTCCACCGGGGAGCTGTTTTTT. It yields the protein CASSSPHVIRDRSTGELFF.